This T cell receptor beta chain is drawn from a study of STAT5B mutations in CD4+ large granular lymphocyte leukemia. The study, taken as a whole, reports: Top patient clones used TRBV06 genes more often: 8/27 versus 2/35 in controls. Main leukemic clonotypes were patient-specific, but about 26% appeared at low frequency elsewhere.

CDR1 SQVTM and CDR2 ANQGSEA come from the germline V gene. Trimming at V came to 7 bases and at J to 3 bases, leaving 8 bases not matched to a gene. The CDR3 sequence is 15 residues long. This clone was counted only a few times. Its antigen is unknown. The assay was run at survey level. Only in-frame clones appear in the TCRdb table, and some are missing; sequencing was by immunoSEQ multiplex PCR. Of approximately 20,000 clones listed, approximately 70% are singletons. V is TRBV29-1 and J is TRBJ2-7, with 14 bases matching TRBD2. The source of this sequence is a human donor in good health. Input material: CD4+ T cells from blood buffy coats. The CDR3 DNA is TGCAGCGGGGGGACTAGCGGGAGCACCCTCTACGAGCAGTACTTC. As protein: CSGGTSGSTLYEQYF.